These 10 T cell receptor beta chains originate from one sample sequenced in a study. One entry per CDR3 protein, called by TCRdb with MiXCR from the 5' RACE reads. The sample lists some 5,600 distinct CDR3 sequences, around 59% occurring once. Sample: naive CD4+ T cells sorted from blood. Subset here: naive CD4+ T cells, CD4+CD45RA+CD25-. The source is a female donor with breast cancer.

This chain links TRBV5-1 with TRBJ2-5; 7 nucleotides match TRBD1. V was clipped by 3 bases and J by 0 bases; unmatched bases: 5. The CDR3 has 15 residues. CDR1 and CDR2 from the germline V gene are SGHRS and YFSETQ. CDR3 region: CASSWVGQNQETQYF. CDR3 nucleotide sequence: TGCGCCAGCAGCTGGGTGGGACAGAACCAAGAGACCCAGTACTTC.

This clonotype was observed a few times. The genes are TRBV10-3 and TRBJ2-7; TRBD1 is a possible D gene (6 bases). Trimming left V 0 bases short and J 6 bases short, with 9 bases between. The CDR3 spans 13 residues. Germline values: CDR1 ENHRY, CDR2 SYGVKD. The CDR3 reads CAISESDSAEQYF. The CDR3 DNA is TGTGCCATCAGTGAGTCGGACAGTGCCGAGCAGTACTTC.

This clonotype turned up a few times. The chain carries TRBV7-2 and TRBJ1-5; D is uncertain. CDR1 is SGHTA and CDR2 is FQGNSA in the germline V gene. The length of the CDR3 is 15 residues. V dropped 4 bases and J dropped 0 bases, with 10 bases sitting between them. The CDR3 region is CASSSPGHSNQPQHF. Here the CDR3 DNA reads TGTGCCAGCAGCTCCCCAGGCCATAGCAATCAGCCCCAGCATTTT.

This chain connects TRBV6-5 to TRBJ2-6; D may be TRBD1 (5 bases). Deletions cut 2 bases from V and 0 bases from J, with 5 bases between. Per germline, CDR1 MNHEY and CDR2 SVGAGI. The length of the CDR3 is 15 residues. CDR3 bases: TGTGCCAGCAGTTACCAGGGCTCTGGGGCCAACGTCCTGACTTTC. The encoded protein is CASSYQGSGANVLTF.

V is TRBV30 and J is TRBJ1-1; no reliable D call. The CDR3 runs 11 residues. Trimming left V 5 bases short and J 2 bases short, with 6 bases between. CDR1 GTSNPN and CDR2 SVGIG come from the germline V gene (reference sequence). The CDR3, as DNA: TGTGCCTGGGTGATAAACACTGAAGCTTTCTTT. Its protein is CAWVINTEAFF.

The chain links TRBV29-1 to TRBJ2-5; the D gene is possibly TRBD2 (5 bases). Trimming removed 4 bases from V and 6 bases from J, with 12 bases in between. The CDR3 is made up of 12 amino acids. From germline, CDR1 is SQVTM and CDR2 ANQGSEA. This CDR3 is CSVVEGSKTQYF. The CDR3 nucleotides are TGCAGCGTTGTAGAGGGCTCGAAGACCCAGTACTTC.

The chain uses TRBV12-3 or TRBV12-4 and TRBJ2-6; D is ambiguous. V was clipped by 6 bases and J by 3 bases, with 15 bases between them. CDR3 length equals 16 residues. The CDR3 nucleotides are TGTGCCAGCAGCCCGGCGACCTTTGGTGGGGCCAACGTCCTGACTTTC. Protein sequence: CASSPATFGGANVLTF.

This chain uses TRBV7-2 with TRBJ2-5; D gene unclear. The ends were cut back, 6 bases at V and 4 bases at J, with 6 bases in the middle. The CDR3 contains 11 residues. From germline, CDR1 is SGHTA and CDR2 FQGNSA. DNA for the CDR3: TGTGCCAGCAGTTTCTTAGAGACCCAGTACTTC. It codes for CASSFLETQYF. The complete variable domain, with remaining parts taken from reference TRBV7-2 and TRBJ2-5, reads GAGVSQSPSNKVTEKGKDVELRCDPISGHTALYWYRQSLGQGLEFLIYFQGNSAPDKSGLPSDRFSAERTGGSVSTLTIQRTQQEDSAVYLCASSFLETQYFGPGTRLLVL.

The V and J genes are TRBV29-1 and TRBJ2-1; 11 bases line up with TRBD2. The V segment lost 0 bases and the J segment 9 bases; nucleotides outside the gene matches: 10. This CDR3 is 16 amino acids long. Germline V CDR1 and CDR2: SQVTM, ANQGSEA. The CDR3 sequence: CSVEDIGLAGGGEQFF. The DNA for the CDR3 is TGCAGCGTTGAAGATATCGGCCTAGCGGGAGGAGGTGAGCAGTTCTTC.

This chain uses TRBV20-1 with TRBJ2-3; D unclear. Germline CDR1 DFQATT, CDR2 SNEGSKA (reference sequence). The CDR3 length is 15 residues. The V and J ends lost 0 bases and 2 bases respectively, with 12 bases between them. This CDR3 is CSARDSAVHTDTQYF. The CDR3 DNA reads TGCAGTGCTAGAGATTCTGCGGTTCACACAGATACGCAGTATTTT.